This T cell receptor beta chain stems from a study of T-cell reconstitution after alpha-beta-depleted transplantation in children. Whole-study findings and limits: There were reportedly several hundred expanded graft clones from which alpha-beta T cells came about two months after transplant. Fresh T-cell production supplied most of the T-cell counts and diversity seen one year after transplant. Surviving thymic progenitors and recipient T cells were the source of high TCRbeta diversity at day 60 in some patients.

Germline V gene sequence: CDR1 SGHNT, CDR2 YYREEE (reference sequence). After removal of 0 bases from V and 5 bases from J, the junction contained 8 bases not matched to a gene. The CDR3 is 16 amino acids. Unique molecular identifiers were used to barcode this TCRbeta library. TCRdb reprocessed the PCR reads via MiXCR and lists one record per CDR3 protein. The repertoire has hundreds of thousands of distinct CDR3 sequences, 10% to 15% of them found once; the top ten carry 0.79%. Concerning this clonotype itself: Its target is unknown.

The chain employs TRBV5-4 and TRBJ2-3; 8 bases match TRBD2. Sequenced here: PBMCs, sampled before TCRalphabeta/CD19-depleted stem cell transplant. The clonotype was recovered from a girl aged 2 to 9 with congenital amegakaryocytic thrombocytopenia, due to receive a stem cell transplant. CDR3 sequence (DNA): TGTGCCAGCAGCTTGGGGGTTGGCGGGAGGAAAGATACGCAGTATTTT. It encodes CASSLGVGGRKDTQYF.